These 23 T cell receptor beta chains share one sample of origin, sequenced in a study of Ad26.COV2.S vaccination and SARS-CoV-2 variants. Measured with immunoSEQ multiplex PCR; TCRdb has only the in-frame clones, and not every one. The sample consists of about 430,000 clones, about 93% of them appearing once. This sample's treatment: about 20 received Ad26.COV2.S at low or high dose, single or two shots; 5 received placebo; per-sample allocation not given. Sampling was performed 63 days after the first vaccine or placebo injection. Sequences were derived from peripheral blood, sampled in a trial of Ad26.COV2.S vaccine versus placebo. The receptors were sampled from a person between 18 and 59 years old who received the Ad26.COV2.S COVID-19 vaccine or a placebo.

The chain employs TRBV5-5 and TRBJ1-4; perhaps TRBD1 as D (5 bases). Deletions cut 2 bases from V and 6 bases from J, with 8 bases between. Germline V gene lookup returns CDR1 SGHKS and CDR2 YYEKEE (reference sequence). The CDR3 sequence is 13 residues long. CDR3 protein: CASSLWGDEKLFF. The CDR3 bases are TGTGCCAGCAGCTTATGGGGGGATGAAAAACTGTTTTTT.

The chain has TRBV30 and TRBJ1-6; D might be TRBD1 (5 bases). Trimming took 3 bases from V and 1 from J, leaving 10 bases between them. This CDR3 is built from 15 residues. Germline V gives CDR1 GTSNPN, CDR2 SVGIG (reference sequence). CDR3 sequence: CAWSKQESYNSPLHF. For the CDR3, the DNA is TGTGCCTGGAGCAAACAGGAGTCCTATAATTCACCCCTCCACTTT.

Only one count was recorded for this clone. The chain carries TRBV30 and TRBJ2-2, with D possibly TRBD1 on 7 matching bases. From germline, CDR1 is GTSNPN and CDR2 SVGIG (reference sequence). This CDR3 is 16 amino acids long. Trimming stripped 3 bases from V and 5 bases from J, with 19 bases between. The CDR3 spells CAWREGASLWTGELFF. CDR3 bases: TGTGCCTGGAGGGAGGGGGCGAGTCTGTGGACCGGGGAGCTGTTTTTT.

The chain links TRBV3-1 (or the pseudogene TRBV3-2) to TRBJ2-5; no definite D call. With 3 bases removed from V and 4 bases from J, the gap between germline ends came to 15 bases. CDR1 is LGHDT and CDR2 is YNNKEL in the germline V gene (reference sequence). The CDR3 runs 15 residues. The CDR3 sequence is CASSQGQYPGETQYF. CDR3 DNA: TGTGCCAGCAGCCAGGGCCAGTACCCGGGAGAGACCCAGTACTTC.

V is TRBV19 and J is TRBJ2-4; 8 nucleotides line up with TRBD1. V shed 6 bases and J 7 bases; nucleotides not matched to a gene: 5. CDR1 and CDR2 from the germline V gene are LNHDA and SQIVND (reference sequence). CDR3 length equals 13 residues. The CDR3 DNA sequence: TGTGCCAGTAGGGTGCAGGGGGCGAACATTCAGTACTTC. This translates into CASRVQGANIQYF.

V gene TRBV4-1 combines with J gene TRBJ2-2, with TRBD2 identical over 11 bases. Germline loops: CDR1 MGHRA, CDR2 YSYEKL. The length of the CDR3 is 16 residues. With 4 bases clipped from V and 11 bases from J, the junction kept 12 bases outside the gene matches. The DNA of the CDR3 is TGCGCCAGCAGCCTTGTTCTAGCGGGAGGATCAGGAGAGCTGTTTTTT. Translated: CASSLVLAGGSGELFF.

This chain connects TRBV30 to TRBJ2-1; D is unclear. Trimming took 2 bases from V and 8 from J, leaving 19 bases between them. Germline CDR1 is GTSNPN and CDR2 is SVGIG (reference sequence). The length of the CDR3 is 15 residues. The CDR3 sequence is CAWSTWPPGVDEQFF. The CDR3 bases are TGTGCCTGGAGTACTTGGCCACCAGGAGTAGATGAGCAGTTCTTC.

CDR3 nucleotides: TGCGCCAGCAGTGTAGACATAACGAACACTGAAGCTTTCTTT. Encoded protein: CASSVDITNTEAFF. The V call is TRBV10-2, the J call TRBJ1-1; D unresolved. Germline CDR1 is WSHSY and CDR2 is SAAADI. The CDR3 contains 14 residues. The V and J ends lost 4 bases and 1 base respectively, with 10 bases between them.

This chain uses TRBV3-1 (or the pseudogene TRBV3-2) with TRBJ1-2, with 12 bases identical to TRBD1. The junction had 3 bases not matched to a gene; V was cut back by 0 bases and J by 4 bases. The CDR3 runs to 16 residues. Germline V gene data show CDR1 as LGHDT and CDR2 as YNNKEL (reference sequence). CDR3 loop: CASSQDGTGGGYGYTF. The DNA for the CDR3 is TGTGCCAGCAGCCAAGATGGGACAGGGGGCGGCTATGGCTACACCTTC.

The chain combines TRBV15 with TRBJ2-3, with TRBD2 matching 10 bases. CDR1 and CDR2 from the germline V gene are LNHNV and YYDKDF (reference sequence). After removal of 5 bases from V and 6 bases from J, the junction contained 5 bases not matched to a gene. This CDR3 contains 14 residues. The DNA of the CDR3 is TGTGCCACCAGCCCCCTAGCGGGAGCGGATACGCAGTATTTT. Translation gives CATSPLAGADTQYF.

The rearrangement joins TRBV4-3 to TRBJ2-1; TRBD2 agrees at 7 bases. Trimming cost V 6 bases and J 10 bases; bases outside gene matches: 6. There are 12 residues in the CDR3. Germline CDR1 is LGHNA and CDR2 is YSLEER. CDR3 DNA sequence: TGCGCCAGCAGTTTGGGGGGGTACGAGCAGTTCTTC. Translating it yields CASSLGGYEQFF.

The rearrangement uses TRBV24-1 and TRBJ2-3; unclear D gene. Germline V lookup: CDR1 KGHDR, CDR2 SFDVKD. This CDR3 contains 13 residues. With 0 bases removed from V and 8 bases from J, the gap between germline ends came to 8 bases. Here the CDR3 DNA reads TGTGCCACCAGTGATTTGGACAAAGGTACGCAGTATTTT. It is translated as CATSDLDKGTQYF.

The DNA of the CDR3 is TGTGCCAGCAGCTTAGTACGAGGGGAACACTACGAGCAGTACTTC. Residues: CASSLVRGEHYEQYF. J is TRBJ2-7 and V is TRBV7-2, with D perhaps TRBD1 or TRBD2 (5 bases each). Trimming stripped 1 base from V and 3 bases from J, with 13 bases between. CDR1 and CDR2 from the germline V gene are SGHTA and FQGNSA. This CDR3 region has 15 residues.

V usage is TRBV4-3 and J usage is TRBJ1-1, with D hard to call. V lost 0 bases to trimming and J lost 1 base, with 12 bases between them. The CDR3 has 16 residues. Per the germline V gene, CDR1 is LGHNA and CDR2 is YSLEER. CDR3 nucleotides: TGCGCCAGCAGCCAAGACGTGGACTGGCCGAACACTGAAGCTTTCTTT. Its translation: CASSQDVDWPNTEAFF.

The chain recombines TRBV6-2 or TRBV6-3 with TRBJ2-7, with D possibly being TRBD1 (5 bases). Germline V gives CDR1 MNHEY, CDR2 SVGEGT. Trimming cost V 5 bases and J 4 bases, with 12 bases left between them. The CDR3 is 13 amino acids. The CDR3, as DNA: TGTGCCAGCAGTGTCGTGGGGCGATACGAGCAGTACTTC. Encoded protein: CASSVVGRYEQYF.

This chain joins TRBV11-2 and TRBJ1-1; D gene unclear. Germline-derived CDR1 and CDR2 are SGHAT and FQNNGV. Trimming took 5 bases from V and 4 from J, leaving 14 bases between them. The CDR3 covers 14 residues. DNA of the CDR3: TGTGCCAGCAGCATACAGCAATTAGGCACTGAAGCTTTCTTT. Encoded protein: CASSIQQLGTEAFF.

The rearrangement joins TRBV11-2 to TRBJ2-1; D is unclear. Germline V gene lookup returns CDR1 SGHAT and CDR2 FQNNGV. V was cut by 5 bases and J by 6 bases, with 2 bases left in between. The CDR3 covers 10 residues. In DNA form, the CDR3 reads TGTGCCAGCAGCCTCAATGAGCAGTTCTTC. This codes for CASSLNEQFF.

This chain uses TRBV19 with TRBJ1-2, with a weak D call TRBD1 (6 bases). Trimming left V 7 bases short and J 2 bases short, with 17 bases between. CDR1 and CDR2 from the germline V gene are LNHDA and SQIVND (reference sequence). The CDR3 is 15 amino acids. This chain's CDR3 is CASNGGAGKNYGYTF. The CDR3 DNA reads as TGTGCCAGTAATGGGGGGGCAGGGAAGAACTATGGCTACACCTTC.

This clone has more than one count but fewer than ten. This chain uses TRBV6-5 with TRBJ2-7; TRBD1 matches 10 bases. The trim removed 7 bases at V and 4 bases at J, leaving 7 bases unmatched. This CDR3 has 14 residues. Germline values: CDR1 MNHEY, CDR2 SVGAGI. The CDR3 DNA sequence: TGTGCCAGCAATACTGACAGGGGGCGGTACGAGCAGTACTTC. Its protein is CASNTDRGRYEQYF.

The V and J genes are TRBV25-1 and TRBJ1-1; maybe TRBD1 (5 bases). CDR1 is MGHDK and CDR2 is SYGVNS in the germline V gene. V shed 6 bases and J shed 0 bases, with 8 bases lying between them. CDR3 length equals 13 residues. This CDR3 is CASRQGLNTEAFF. CDR3 DNA: TGTGCCAGCAGGCAGGGTCTGAACACTGAAGCTTTCTTT.

This clone was found once. The chain employs TRBV5-1 and TRBJ2-2; D is unresolved. V was trimmed by 8 bases and J by 0 bases, leaving 17 bases between them. Germline lookup yields CDR1 SGHRS and CDR2 YFSETQ. The CDR3 has 16 amino acids. The CDR3 protein is CASKQTPGTNTGELFF. DNA for the CDR3: TGCGCCAGTAAACAGACCCCAGGAACGAACACCGGGGAGCTGTTTTTT.

The chain links TRBV15 to TRBJ2-4, with D hard to call. The ends were cut back, 0 bases at V and 3 bases at J, with 3 bases in the middle. The CDR3 extends over 13 amino acids. In germline, CDR1 is LNHNV, CDR2 YYDKDF (reference sequence). The chain's CDR3 is CATSRDDKNIQYF. The CDR3 DNA is TGTGCCACCAGCAGAGACGACAAAAACATTCAGTACTTC.

The chain links TRBV24-1 to TRBJ2-5, with 7 bases matching TRBD2. CDR3 length: 16 residues. V dropped 3 bases and J dropped 0; count of bases not matched to a gene: 6. The germline V gene encodes CDR1 KGHDR and CDR2 SFDVKD. The CDR3 sequence is CATSDRTRIDQETQYF. CDR3 sequence (DNA): TGTGCCACCAGTGATCGGACTAGAATAGACCAAGAGACCCAGTACTTC.